These T cell receptor beta chains were read from a single sample in a study of cytomegalovirus exposure and HLA in healthy donors. Sequenced by immunoSEQ multiplex PCR; TCRdb stores in-frame clones only, minus some. The sample lists some 95,000 clones; over 75% were seen once. Sequencing input: PBMCs. These receptors came from a man aged 25 to 40 in good health and CMV-seronegative. The CDR3 runs from the conserved cysteine through the conserved F or W. The D gene is left open where the match is weak. Only some rows state a clone size, as once, few, many or a class for expanded clones.

d_call,j_call,v_call,clone_size,cdr3_nt,cdr3_aa
NA,TRBJ1-2,TRBV4-2,NA,TGTGCCAGCAGCCAAGATCGGCAGGGGCGCTACACCTTC,CASSQDRQGRYTF
TRBD1,TRBJ2-6,TRBV4-2,NA,TGTGCCAGCAGCCAAGACAGGGGGACTGGGGCCAACGTCCTGACTTTC,CASSQDRGTGANVLTF
TRBD1,TRBJ2-5,TRBV18,NA,TGTGCCAGCTCACCGGGGACAGAAGAGACCCAGTACTTC,CASSPGTEETQYF
NA,TRBJ2-5,TRBV5-1,NA,TGCGCCAGCAGCTTCCCGGTCGTTGGGGGGGAGACCCAGTACTTC,CASSFPVVGGETQYF
NA,TRBJ2-1,TRBV9,NA,TGTGCCAGCAGTCGACAATCGAGCTCCTACAATGAGCAGTTCTTC,CASSRQSSSYNEQFF
NA,TRBJ2-6,TRBV2,few,TGTGCCACCCGTCCTTTCACCCGGTCTGGGGCCAACGTCCTGACTTTC,CATRPFTRSGANVLTF
TRBD1,TRBJ2-2,TRBV5-1,NA,TGCGCCAGCAGCCCCAGGGGGCCCCCCGGGGAGCTGTTTTTT,CASSPRGPPGELFF
NA,TRBJ1-6,TRBV5-6,NA,TGTGCCAGCAGCTTTACAAGATCTTCGGGTTCACCCCTCCACTTT,CASSFTRSSGSPLHF
NA,TRBJ1-2,TRBV6-6,NA,TGTGCCAGCAGTTTTCCAGGGGACTATGGCTACACCTTC,CASSFPGDYGYTF
TRBD1,TRBJ2-5,TRBV5-1,NA,TGCGCCAGCAGCCCACCAACCCTCGACAGGGGCGAGACCCAGTACTTC,CASSPPTLDRGETQYF
TRBD1,TRBJ2-7,TRBV5-8,NA,TGTGCCAGCAGCGGACAGGGGTCGGGGGAGCAGTACTTC,CASSGQGSGEQYF
NA,TRBJ2-7,TRBV6-6,NA,TGTGCCAGCAGTTTCGACAGGACCTACGAGCAGTACTTC,CASSFDRTYEQYF
TRBD2,TRBJ2-5,TRBV10-3,NA,TGTGCCATCAGTCCGACTAGCGGGGGGGCCCAGGGGGAGACCCAGTACTTC,CAISPTSGGAQGETQYF
TRBD1,TRBJ2-7,TRBV10-2,NA,TGCGCCAGCCCTCCCCCGGGACAGGGGACCTACGAGCAGTACTTC,CASPPPGQGTYEQYF
TRBD2,TRBJ2-2,TRBV19,few,TGTGCCAGTAGTCACCGGGAGGTAGCGGGGGGGGGTTACACCGGGGAGCTGTTTTTT,CASSHREVAGGGYTGELFF
NA,TRBJ1-1,TRBV18,NA,TGTGCCAGCTCATCCCAGGGGAACACTGAAGCTTTCTTT,CASSSQGNTEAFF
NA,TRBJ1-1,TRBV7-8,once,TGTGCCAGCAGCTCAGTACCCACAGGGAACACTGAAGCTTTCTTT,CASSSVPTGNTEAFF
NA,TRBJ2-1,TRBV6-5,NA,TGTGCCAGCAGTTACTCTTGGCGAGGCTCCTACAATGAGCAGTTCTTC,CASSYSWRGSYNEQFF
NA,TRBJ1-1,TRBV30,NA,TGTGCCTGGAGTTTTCAGGGTTCGTACACTGAAGCTTTCTTT,CAWSFQGSYTEAFF
TRBD2,TRBJ2-5,TRBV19,NA,TGTGCCAGTAGTACTCGACTAGCGGGAGGGCAAGAGACCCAGTACTTC,CASSTRLAGGQETQYF
NA,TRBJ1-6,TRBV5-1,NA,TGCGCCAGCAGCTTGGAAGGGGCTGGTAATTCACCCCTCCACTTT,CASSLEGAGNSPLHF
TRBD1,TRBJ2-1,TRBV10-1,once,TGCGCCAGCAGTGAGGCCGGGACAGGGTCGAATGAGCAGTTCTTC,CASSEAGTGSNEQFF
NA,TRBJ2-5,TRBV27,NA,TGTGCCAGCAGTGGAAGGGGAACAGAGACCCAGTACTTC,CASSGRGTETQYF
NA,TRBJ2-7,TRBV9,NA,TGTGCCAGCGGCGGAGAGGTGGAGCAGTACTTC,CASGGEVEQYF
NA,TRBJ1-3,TRBV6-1,NA,TGTGCCAGCAGTGACACTTGGGGGGGGGACTCTGGAAACACCATATATTTT,CASSDTWGGDSGNTIYF
TRBD2,TRBJ2-7,TRBV19,NA,TGTGCCAGTAGTATGGGAACTAGCGGGGGACTATGGTACTTC,CASSMGTSGGLWYF
NA,TRBJ1-3,TRBV7-2,NA,TGTGCCAGCGAGGTGTCAAATTATGGAAACACCATATATTTT,CASEVSNYGNTIYF
NA,TRBJ2-1,TRBV5-6,NA,TGTGCCAGCAGCTTCGATGACAGGTTCGGTGACAATGAGCAGTTCTTC,CASSFDDRFGDNEQFF
TRBD2,TRBJ2-5,TRBV18,NA,TGTGCCAGCTCCCCCTCTCCGCGGGGGGTACAAGAGACCCAGTACTTC,CASSPSPRGVQETQYF
TRBD1,TRBJ1-3,TRBV5-4,NA,TGTGCCAGCAGAACGACAGGGGCCGGAAACACCATATATTTT,CASRTTGAGNTIYF
NA,TRBJ1-2,TRBV10-3,NA,TGTGCCATCCGGGGGGACTCAGTTGGCTACACCTTC,CAIRGDSVGYTF
TRBD1,TRBJ2-1,TRBV11-3,NA,TGTGCCAGCAGCTCTGGACAGGGAGGTCGGAATGAGCAGTTCTTC,CASSSGQGGRNEQFF
TRBD1,TRBJ2-4,TRBV28,NA,TGTGCCAGCAGCCTTCGACAGGGGGCGAACATTCAGTACTTC,CASSLRQGANIQYF
NA,TRBJ2-2,TRBV4-3,NA,TGCGCCAGCAGCCCTTCGGGGAACACCGGGGAGCTGTTTTTT,CASSPSGNTGELFF
NA,TRBJ2-3,TRBV9,NA,TGTGCCAGCAGCGTTGAGGGCTCAGTGGCAGATACGCAGTATTTT,CASSVEGSVADTQYF
NA,TRBJ1-5,TRBV19,NA,TGTGCCAGTAGTATCACAGGCGATCAGCCCCAGCATTTT,CASSITGDQPQHF
TRBD2,TRBJ2-7,TRBV11-2,few,TGTGCCAGCAGCTTAGTTGGACTAGCGGGAGTGTTCCGGTACGAGCAGTACTTC,CASSLVGLAGVFRYEQYF
TRBD2,TRBJ2-3,TRBV5-4,NA,TGTGCCGCGTACGATGGGGGGACTACCACAGATACGCAGTATTTT,CAAYDGGTTTDTQYF
NA,TRBJ2-1,TRBV6-4,few,TGTGCCAGCAGTGACGGTGAGGCCAATGAGCAGTTCTTC,CASSDGEANEQFF
NA,TRBJ1-3,TRBV5-5,NA,TGTGCCAGCAGCCCGAACATTGCCTCTGGAAACACCATATATTTT,CASSPNIASGNTIYF
NA,TRBJ1-2,TRBV27,NA,TGTGCCAGCAGTTTATTCGGCCAGGGGACCTATGGCTACACCTTC,CASSLFGQGTYGYTF